Listed below are T cell receptor beta chains from one sample, sequenced in a study of blood T cell repertoires in COVID-19. Method: immunoSEQ multiplex PCR; TCRdb's copy keeps in-frame clones and lacks some. The sample lists about 250,000 clones; approximately 86% were seen once. The sample comprised PBMCs or T cells enriched from blood (not recorded which). All receptors come from a woman in her fifties or sixties who had recovered from COVID-19. Each CDR3 is given with its conserved first and last residue. The D gene is left open where the match is weak. The size of a clone is reported for some rows only, either as once, few or many, or as a class for expanded clones.

v_call,clone_size,d_call,j_call,cdr3_aa,cdr3_nt
TRBV6-6,-,-,TRBJ1-5,CASSTMQGTHQPQHF,TGTGCCAGCAGCACCATGCAGGGGACGCATCAGCCCCAGCATTTT
TRBV9,-,TRBD2,TRBJ2-1,CASSVELAGYNEQFF,TGTGCCAGCAGCGTAGAACTAGCGGGTTACAATGAGCAGTTCTTC
TRBV20-1,-,-,TRBJ2-1,CSAYLANEQFF,TGCAGTGCTTATCTAGCTAATGAGCAGTTCTTC
TRBV28,-,TRBD1,TRBJ1-5,CASVTGGSGNQPQHF,TGTGCCAGCGTTACAGGGGGATCGGGCAATCAGCCCCAGCATTTT
TRBV6-6,-,-,TRBJ1-1,CASSSRGNTEAFF,TGTGCCAGCAGTTCCCGAGGAAACACTGAAGCTTTCTTT
TRBV6-6,-,-,TRBJ2-7,CASRDSGVTYEQYF,TGTGCCAGCAGGGACAGCGGGGTTACCTACGAGCAGTACTTC
TRBV27,-,-,TRBJ1-1,CASRVGIFTEAFF,TGTGCCAGCAGGGTGGGCATTTTCACTGAAGCTTTCTTT
TRBV9,few,-,TRBJ1-3,CASSATGTGNTIYF,TGTGCCAGCAGCGCCACAGGGACTGGAAACACCATATATTTT
TRBV6-5,-,-,TRBJ2-4,CASSAGFYDIQYF,TGTGCCAGCAGCGCAGGGTTTTATGACATTCAGTACTTC
TRBV12-3/TRBV12-4,-,-,TRBJ2-1,CASSRYNNEQFF,TGTGCCAGCAGCCGTTACAATAATGAGCAGTTCTTC
TRBV3-1/TRBV3-2,-,TRBD1,TRBJ1-6,CASSQDGQAGGNSPLHF,TGTGCCAGCAGCCAAGATGGCCAGGCAGGGGGGAATTCACCCCTCCACTTT
TRBV12-3/TRBV12-4,-,-,TRBJ2-7,CASSWLAYEQYF,TGTGCCAGCAGTTGGCTGGCCTACGAGCAGTACTTC
TRBV4-1,-,TRBD1,TRBJ2-5,CASSSRRDREDETQYF,TGCGCCAGCAGCTCGCGACGGGACAGGGAGGACGAGACCCAGTACTTC
TRBV28,-,TRBD1,TRBJ1-2,CASSLIGTGGEGYTF,TGTGCCAGCAGTTTAATTGGGACAGGGGGCGAGGGCTACACCTTC
TRBV6-4,-,TRBD1,TRBJ2-1,CASSDSGQGVGEQFF,TGTGCCAGCAGTGACTCTGGACAGGGTGTTGGTGAGCAGTTCTTC
TRBV6-6,-,TRBD2,TRBJ2-1,CASRVTGLANAEQFF,TGTGCCAGCAGAGTTACAGGACTAGCGAATGCTGAGCAGTTCTTC
TRBV6-2/TRBV6-3,few,TRBD1,TRBJ2-2,CASSYPIGQDTGELFF,TGTGCCAGCAGTTATCCAATCGGACAGGACACCGGGGAGCTGTTTTTT